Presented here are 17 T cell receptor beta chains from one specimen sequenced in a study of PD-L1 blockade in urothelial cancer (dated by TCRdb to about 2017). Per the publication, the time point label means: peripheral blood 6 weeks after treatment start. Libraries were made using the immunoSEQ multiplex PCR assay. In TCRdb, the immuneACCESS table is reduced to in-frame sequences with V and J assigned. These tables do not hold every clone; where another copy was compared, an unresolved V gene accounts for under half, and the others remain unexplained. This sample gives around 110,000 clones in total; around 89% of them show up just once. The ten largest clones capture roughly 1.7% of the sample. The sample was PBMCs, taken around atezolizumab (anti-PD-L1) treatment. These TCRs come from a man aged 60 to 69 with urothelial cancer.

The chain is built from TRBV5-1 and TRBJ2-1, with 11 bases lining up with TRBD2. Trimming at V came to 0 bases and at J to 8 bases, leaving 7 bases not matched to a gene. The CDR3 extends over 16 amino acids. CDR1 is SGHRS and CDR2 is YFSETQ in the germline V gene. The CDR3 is CASSLGSGRGSYEQFF. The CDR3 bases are TGCGCCAGCAGCTTGGGTAGCGGGAGGGGAAGCTATGAGCAGTTCTTC.

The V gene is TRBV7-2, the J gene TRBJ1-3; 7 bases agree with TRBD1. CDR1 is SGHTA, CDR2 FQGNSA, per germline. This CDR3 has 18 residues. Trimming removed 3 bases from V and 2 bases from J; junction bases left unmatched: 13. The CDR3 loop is CASSLTSAGGIPGNTIYF. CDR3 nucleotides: TGTGCCAGCAGCTTGACAAGCGCAGGGGGAATCCCTGGAAACACCATATATTTT.

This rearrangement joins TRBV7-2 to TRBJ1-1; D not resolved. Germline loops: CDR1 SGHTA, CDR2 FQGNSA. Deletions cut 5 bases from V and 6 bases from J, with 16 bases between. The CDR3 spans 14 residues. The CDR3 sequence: CASSQDGRSAEAFF. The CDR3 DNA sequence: TGTGCCAGCAGCCAAGACGGGAGGTCGGCTGAAGCTTTCTTT.

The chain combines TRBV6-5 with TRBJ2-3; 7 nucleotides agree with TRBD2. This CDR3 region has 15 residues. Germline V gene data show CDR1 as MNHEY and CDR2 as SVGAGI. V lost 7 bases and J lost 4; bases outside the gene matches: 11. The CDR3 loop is CASTLQGGSADTQYF. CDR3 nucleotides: TGTGCCAGCACTCTTCAAGGCGGGAGTGCAGATACGCAGTATTTT.

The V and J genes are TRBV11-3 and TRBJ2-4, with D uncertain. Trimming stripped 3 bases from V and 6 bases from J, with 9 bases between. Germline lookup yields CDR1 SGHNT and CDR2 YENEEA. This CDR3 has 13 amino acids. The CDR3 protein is CASSLTPSNIQYF. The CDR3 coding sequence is TGTGCCAGCAGCTTGACACCTTCAAACATTCAGTACTTC.

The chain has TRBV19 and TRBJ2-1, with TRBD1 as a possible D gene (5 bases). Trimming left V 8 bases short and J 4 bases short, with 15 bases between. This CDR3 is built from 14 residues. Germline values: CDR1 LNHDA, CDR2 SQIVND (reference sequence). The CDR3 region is CASQGQGGYNEQFF. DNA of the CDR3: TGTGCCAGTCAGGGCCAGGGTGGATACAATGAGCAGTTCTTC.

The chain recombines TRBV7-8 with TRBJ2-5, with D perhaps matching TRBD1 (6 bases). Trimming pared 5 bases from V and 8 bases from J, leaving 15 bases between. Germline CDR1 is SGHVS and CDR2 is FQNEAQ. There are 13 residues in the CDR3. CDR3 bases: TGTGCCAGCAGCCCCACCGCAGGGGCAACCCAGTACTTC. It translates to CASSPTAGATQYF.

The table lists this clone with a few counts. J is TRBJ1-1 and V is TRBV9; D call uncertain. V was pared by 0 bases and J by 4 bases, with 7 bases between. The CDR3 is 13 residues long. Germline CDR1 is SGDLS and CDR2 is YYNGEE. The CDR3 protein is CASSVVEGTEAFF. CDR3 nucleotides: TGTGCCAGCAGCGTAGTGGAGGGCACTGAAGCTTTCTTT.

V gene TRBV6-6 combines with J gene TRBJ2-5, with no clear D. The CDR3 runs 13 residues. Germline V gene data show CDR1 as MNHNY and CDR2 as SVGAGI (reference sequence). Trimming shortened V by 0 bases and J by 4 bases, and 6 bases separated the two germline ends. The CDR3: CASSYSSIETQYF. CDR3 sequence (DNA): TGTGCCAGCAGTTACTCATCCATAGAGACCCAGTACTTC.

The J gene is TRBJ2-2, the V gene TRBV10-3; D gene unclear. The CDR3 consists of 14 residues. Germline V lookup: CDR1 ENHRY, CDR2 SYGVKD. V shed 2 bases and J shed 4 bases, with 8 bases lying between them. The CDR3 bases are TGTGCCATCAGTGAGCCCCGAGGCACCGGGGAGCTGTTTTTT. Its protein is CAISEPRGTGELFF.

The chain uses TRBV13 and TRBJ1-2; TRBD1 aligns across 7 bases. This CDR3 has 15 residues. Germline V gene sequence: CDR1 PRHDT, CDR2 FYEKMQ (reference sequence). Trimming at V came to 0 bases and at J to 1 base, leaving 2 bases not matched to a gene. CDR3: CASSLGGTDNYGYTF. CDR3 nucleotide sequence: TGTGCCAGCAGCTTAGGGGGGACAGATAACTATGGCTACACCTTC.

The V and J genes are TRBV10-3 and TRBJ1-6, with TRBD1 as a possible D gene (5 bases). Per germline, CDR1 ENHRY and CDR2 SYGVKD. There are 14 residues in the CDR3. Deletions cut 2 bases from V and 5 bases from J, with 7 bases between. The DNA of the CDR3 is TGTGCCATCAGTGAGGGGGCGGATAATTCACCCCTCCACTTT. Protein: CAISEGADNSPLHF.

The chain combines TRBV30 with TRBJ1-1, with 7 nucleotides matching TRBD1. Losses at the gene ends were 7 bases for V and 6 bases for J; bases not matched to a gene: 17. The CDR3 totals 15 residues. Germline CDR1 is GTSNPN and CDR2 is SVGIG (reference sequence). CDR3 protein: CASPGAAGGPSEAFF. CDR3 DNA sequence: TGTGCCTCACCCGGGGCGGCAGGGGGTCCTTCTGAAGCTTTCTTT.

CDR3 in amino acids: CASSPMAAGANEQFF. The CDR3 region has the DNA TGTGCCAGCAGCCCGATGGCTGCAGGGGCGAATGAGCAGTTCTTC. The chain is built from TRBV6-5 and TRBJ2-1, with D maybe TRBD1 (6 bases). The CDR3 contains 15 residues. V was shortened by 6 bases and J by 7 bases, with 19 bases between the two germline ends. Germline CDR1 is MNHEY and CDR2 is SVGAGI.

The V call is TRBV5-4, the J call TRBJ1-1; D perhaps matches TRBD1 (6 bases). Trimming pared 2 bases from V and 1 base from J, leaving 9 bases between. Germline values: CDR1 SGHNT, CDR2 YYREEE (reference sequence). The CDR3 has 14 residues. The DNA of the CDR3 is TGTGCCAGCAGCTTACAGGGTTGGAACACTGAAGCTTTCTTT. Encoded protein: CASSLQGWNTEAFF.

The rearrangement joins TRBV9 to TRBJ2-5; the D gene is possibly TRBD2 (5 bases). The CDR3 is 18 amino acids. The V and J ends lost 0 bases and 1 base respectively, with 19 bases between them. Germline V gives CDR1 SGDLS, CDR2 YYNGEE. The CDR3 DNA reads TGTGCCAGCAGCGTAGCGAGGGTAGTAGGCGACACCCAAGAGACCCAGTACTTC. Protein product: CASSVARVVGDTQETQYF.

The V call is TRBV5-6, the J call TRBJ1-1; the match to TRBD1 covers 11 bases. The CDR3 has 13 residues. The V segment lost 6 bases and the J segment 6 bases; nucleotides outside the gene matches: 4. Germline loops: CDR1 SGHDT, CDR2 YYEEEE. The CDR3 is CASTWGQGAEAFF. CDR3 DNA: TGTGCCAGCACTTGGGGACAGGGGGCTGAAGCTTTCTTT. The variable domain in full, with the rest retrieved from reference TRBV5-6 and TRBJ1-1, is DAGVTQSPTHLIKTRGQQVTLRCSPKSGHDTVSWYQQALGQGPQFIFQYYEEEERQRGNFPDRFSGHQFPNYSSELNVNALLLGDSALYLCASTWGQGAEAFFGQGTRLTVV.